The 17 T cell receptor beta chains presented below share a single source sample, sequenced in a study of blood T cell repertoires in COVID-19. Some clones are missing from TCRdb's copy, which holds only in-frame ones; the method was immunoSEQ multiplex PCR. Here the sample spans fewer than 150,000 clones, just under 90% being singletons. Sequences were obtained from peripheral blood. Receptors were obtained from a woman between 50 and 59 years old with acute or convalescent COVID-19.

The rearrangement links TRBV3-1 (or the pseudogene TRBV3-2) to TRBJ1-6; possible D gene TRBD1, 6 bases. The germline V gene has CDR1 LGHDT and CDR2 YNNKEL (reference sequence). V was clipped by 4 bases and J by 5 bases, with 15 bases between them. CDR3 length: 16 residues. The DNA of the CDR3 is TGTGCCAGCAGCCTTAATTCAGGGGTTGATAATTCACCCCTCCACTTT. Amino acid sequence: CASSLNSGVDNSPLHF.

This clone has only one observation. CDR3 nucleotides: TGTGCCAGCAGCAAAAGGAGGGGAACCGCACCCGTTTACAATGAGCAGTTCTTC. Translating it yields CASSKRRGTAPVYNEQFF. The chain is built from TRBV14 and TRBJ2-1; perhaps TRBD2 as D (6 bases). The CDR3 is 18 residues long. Germline CDR1 and CDR2: SGHDN and FVKESK. V was cut by 5 bases and J by 4 bases, with 24 bases left in between.

This chain uses TRBV7-2 with TRBJ2-2; no reliable D call. The length of the CDR3 is 14 residues. Germline V gene lookup returns CDR1 SGHTA and CDR2 FQGNSA. V lost 6 bases to trimming and J lost 3 bases, with 11 bases between them. The CDR3 DNA reads TGTGCCAGCAGTTATACCCGGGACACCGGGGAGCTGTTTTTT. Translation gives CASSYTRDTGELFF.

The table lists this clone with a count of one. V gene TRBV6-2 or TRBV6-3 combines with J gene TRBJ2-7, with D possibly being TRBD1 (6 bases). V was pared by 6 bases and J by 0 bases, with 21 bases between. There are 17 residues in the CDR3. In germline, CDR1 is MNHEY, CDR2 SVGEGT. This CDR3 is CASSPGQHKIVSYEQYF. The CDR3 DNA sequence: TGTGCCAGCAGCCCCGGACAGCACAAGATCGTCTCCTACGAGCAGTACTTC.

This sequence joins TRBV6-5 and TRBJ2-7; D perhaps matches TRBD1 (6 bases). Trimming took 5 bases from V and 2 from J, leaving 13 bases between them. Germline CDR1 reads MNHEY; CDR2 reads SVGAGI. The CDR3 is 14 amino acids. CDR3 sequence: CASSLRTETYEQYF. The CDR3 DNA follows: TGTGCCAGCAGTCTACGGACAGAGACCTACGAGCAGTACTTC.

This rearrangement joins TRBV7-8 to TRBJ1-4, with a possible D match to TRBD1 (5 bases). Germline V CDR1 and CDR2: SGHVS, FQNEAQ. CDR3 size: 14 residues. Between the trimmed V and J ends, which lost 3 bases and 1 base, there was a span of 6 bases. As DNA, the CDR3 is TGTGCCAGCAGCTTGGGGGGAACTAATGAAAAACTGTTTTTT. Translating it yields CASSLGGTNEKLFF.

Turning to this clone: The identical CDR3 is also encoded by other nucleotide sequences in the sample. This sequence joins TRBV9 and TRBJ2-7; the match to TRBD1 covers 8 bases. V trimming: 0 bases; J trimming: 2 bases; junction bases outside the gene matches: 1. The CDR3 is made up of 14 amino acids. CDR1 is SGDLS, CDR2 YYNGEE, per germline. CDR3 residues: CASSVGTGTYEQYF. CDR3 DNA sequence: TGTGCCAGCAGCGTAGGGACAGGGACCTACGAGCAGTACTTC.

The chain employs TRBV23-1 and TRBJ1-5; the D gene is possibly TRBD1 (6 bases). TRBV23-1 is marked as an open reading frame, function uncertain. Trimming left V 10 bases short and J 0 bases short, with 13 bases between. The CDR3 runs 14 residues. The CDR3 DNA reads as TGCGCCAACCAGACAGGATATAGCAATCAGCCCCAGCATTTT. It translates to CANQTGYSNQPQHF.

This clone was observed a few times. The chain uses TRBV27 and TRBJ1-4; the D is unclear. CDR3 length: 16 residues. Germline V gene sequence: CDR1 MNHEY, CDR2 SMNVEV (reference sequence). The V gene lost 4 bases and the J gene lost 10 bases, with 22 bases spanning the gap. CDR3 in amino acids: CASSSARGGKWGKLFF. DNA of the CDR3: TGTGCCAGCAGTTCCGCCCGAGGAGGGAAATGGGGAAAACTGTTTTTT.

The chain employs TRBV3-1 (or the pseudogene TRBV3-2) and TRBJ1-2; 7 bases fit TRBD1. Trimming removed 3 bases from V and 2 bases from J; junction bases left unmatched: 6. CDR1 LGHDT and CDR2 YNNKEL come from the germline V gene (reference sequence). There are 15 residues in the CDR3. This CDR3 reads CASSHDWTGNYGYTF. In DNA form, the CDR3 reads TGTGCCAGCAGCCACGACTGGACAGGCAACTATGGCTACACCTTC.

This chain joins TRBV21-1 and TRBJ1-1. TRBV21-1 is listed as a pseudogene. There are 15 residues in the CDR3. CDR3 DNA: TGTGCCAGCAGCAAAGGACGCGGTCAGAACACTGAAGCTTTCTTT. Its translation is CASSKGRGQNTEAFF.

The chain carries TRBV28 and TRBJ2-7, with 7 nucleotides matching TRBD1. Germline loops: CDR1 MDHEN, CDR2 SYDVKM. This CDR3 spans 17 amino acids. V was clipped by 4 bases and J by 2 bases; unmatched bases: 14. CDR3 amino acids: CASSYVLRQGDPYEQYF. CDR3 nucleotides: TGTGCCAGCAGTTATGTCCTCAGGCAGGGGGACCCCTACGAGCAGTACTTC.

V is TRBV11-2 and J is TRBJ1-1, with 7 bases identical to TRBD1. CDR3 length equals 14 residues. Germline CDR1 and CDR2: SGHAT and FQNNGV. After removal of 5 bases from V and 3 bases from J, the junction contained 6 bases not matched to a gene. CDR3: CASSDRAEDTEAFF. DNA of the CDR3: TGTGCCAGCAGCGACAGGGCGGAGGACACTGAAGCTTTCTTT. Supplemented by reference TRBV11-2 and TRBJ1-1, the full variable domain reads EAGVAQSPRYKIIEKRQSVAFWCNPISGHATLYWYQQILGQGPKLLIQFQNNGVVDDSQLPKDRFSAERLKGVDSTLKIQPAKLEDSAVYLCASSDRAEDTEAFFGQGTRLTVV.

For the CDR3, the DNA is TGCAGTGCTAGGCGAGAATATGGCTACACCTTC. Its protein product is CSARREYGYTF. The genes are TRBV20-1 and TRBJ1-2; D is unclear. The CDR3 sequence is 11 residues long. Germline V gene lookup returns CDR1 DFQATT and CDR2 SNEGSKA (reference sequence). With 3 bases removed from V and 5 bases from J, the gap between germline ends came to 7 bases.

The chain links TRBV7-2 to TRBJ1-5, with a weak D call TRBD1 (5 bases). This CDR3 comprises 13 residues. Germline V lookup: CDR1 SGHTA, CDR2 FQGNSA. V was cut by 6 bases and J by 4 bases, with 10 bases left in between. CDR3 nucleotide sequence: TGTGCCAGCAGTATTGGGGCGAATCAGCCCCAGCATTTT. Amino acids: CASSIGANQPQHF.

V usage is TRBV9 and J usage is TRBJ1-5; D gene unclear. The CDR3 covers 15 residues. Between the trimmed V and J ends, which lost 0 bases and 3 bases, there was a span of 10 bases. The germline CDR1 and CDR2 sequences are SGDLS and YYNGEE. In DNA, the CDR3 is TGTGCCAGCAGCGTAGGGGAGGGCCTCAATCAGCCCCAGCATTTT. It yields the protein CASSVGEGLNQPQHF.

V and J are TRBV19 and TRBJ2-3; D possibly corresponds to TRBD2 (5 bases). Trimming removed 6 bases at V and 0 bases at J, with 16 bases between. Germline V gene lookup returns CDR1 LNHDA and CDR2 SQIVND (reference sequence). The CDR3 extends over 16 amino acids. The CDR3 sequence is CASRPTAGGSTDTQYF. In DNA form, the CDR3 reads TGTGCCAGTAGACCCACGGCTGGCGGGAGCACAGATACGCAGTATTTT.